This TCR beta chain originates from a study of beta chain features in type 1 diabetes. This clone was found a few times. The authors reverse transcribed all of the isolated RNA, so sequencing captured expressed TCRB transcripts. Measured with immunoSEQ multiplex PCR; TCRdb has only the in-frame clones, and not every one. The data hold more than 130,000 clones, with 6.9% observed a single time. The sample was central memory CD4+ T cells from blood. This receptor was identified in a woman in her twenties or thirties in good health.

CDR3 DNA: TGTGCCAGCAGCCCCAGGGGGCGGGGCTATGGCTACACCTTC. As protein: CASSPRGRGYGYTF. V is TRBV7-2 and J is TRBJ1-2; 8 nucleotides align to TRBD1. The CDR3 consists of 14 residues. CDR1 and CDR2 (germline): SGHTA, FQGNSA. V gave up 5 bases and J gave up 4 bases; unmatched junction bases: 6.